The 12 T cell receptor beta chains listed next were all sequenced from one sample in a study of T cells in Graves' hyperthyroidism and ophthalmopathy. What was amplified from RNA transcripts were TCR beta CDR3 regions. HTBI primers drove first-round RT-PCR of the TCR CDR3. TCRdb passed the multiplex PCR reads through MiXCR, listing each CDR3 protein once. The table lists 560,000 or so distinct CDR3 sequences, 46% of them singletons. The sequenced material came from peripheral blood or thyroid tissue (not recorded which). The receptors were sampled from a woman between 18 and 29 years old with Graves' hyperthyroidism.

This clonotype was counted at least ten times. V gene TRBV7-9 combines with J gene TRBJ2-7; no clear D gene. Trimming left V 0 bases short and J 2 bases short, with 11 bases between. The CDR3 is made up of 15 amino acids. Looked up from germline, CDR1 is SEHNR and CDR2 is FQNEAQ (reference sequence). The CDR3 loop is CASSLAGIGTYEQYF. CDR3 nucleotides: TGTGCCAGCAGCTTAGCGGGAATAGGGACCTACGAGCAGTACTTC.

This chain connects TRBV7-3 to TRBJ1-1; 7 nucleotides line up with TRBD1. Germline V gene lookup returns CDR1 SGHTA and CDR2 FQGTGA. V gave up 6 bases and J gave up 3 bases; unmatched junction bases: 10. The CDR3 contains 15 residues. The CDR3 DNA reads TGTGCCAGCAGGCCCACCGGGACAGTGGACACTGAAGCTTTCTTT. Encoded protein: CASRPTGTVDTEAFF. Using reference TRBV7-3 and TRBJ1-1 for the parts outside the CDR3, the full variable domain is GAGVSQTPSNKVTEKGKYVELRCDPISGHTALYWYRQSLGQGPEFLIYFQGTGAADDSGLPNDRFFAVRPEGSVSTLKIQRTERGDSAVYLCASRPTGTVDTEAFFGQGTRLTVV.

This clonotype was recorded once. V is TRBV2 and J is TRBJ2-7; D perhaps matches TRBD1 (5 bases). Germline CDR1 SNHLY, CDR2 FYNNEI. V was trimmed by 4 bases and J by 3 bases, leaving 16 bases between them. This CDR3 is 15 amino acids long. CDR3 nucleotides: TGTGCCAGCAGTGGGGGCAGGGCCGGAGACTACGAGCAGTACTTC. Amino acids: CASSGGRAGDYEQYF.

There are a few counts of this clonotype. The chain recombines TRBV24-1 with TRBJ1-4, with TRBD1 matching 9 bases. There are 15 residues in the CDR3. Germline assignment: CDR1 KGHDR and CDR2 SFDVKD. Trimming took 3 bases from V and 7 from J; bases not matched to a gene: 5. The CDR3 DNA follows: TGTGCCACCAGTGATCCCGGGACAGGGATTGAAAAACTGTTTTTT. It translates to CATSDPGTGIEKLFF.

Remarks on this clonotype: Relative to the germline gene, one junction end is altered; a read error may explain this. J is TRBJ2-5 and V is TRBV19, with 10 bases identical to TRBD2. The CDR3 length is 14 residues. In germline, CDR1 is LNHDA, CDR2 SQIVND (reference sequence). The CDR3 is CASTGTSDQETQYF. CDR3 DNA sequence: TGCGCCAGCACCGGGACTAGCGACCAAGAGACCCAGTACTTC.

The chain is built from TRBV2 and TRBJ1-5; no reliable D call. The CDR3 covers 15 residues. In germline, CDR1 is SNHLY, CDR2 FYNNEI. V was pared by 5 bases and J by 2 bases, with 13 bases between. The CDR3 sequence: CASSPAGSGNQPQHF. The CDR3 DNA reads as TGTGCCAGCAGTCCCGCCGGTAGCGGCAATCAGCCCCAGCATTTT.

CDR3 coding DNA: TGCAGTGCTAGATCCTTGTCTAGCGGGAGTGAGGAGACCCAGTACTTC. Protein sequence: CSARSLSSGSEETQYF. The V and J genes are TRBV20-1 and TRBJ2-5; 10 bases fit TRBD2. Germline-derived CDR1 and CDR2 are DFQATT and SNEGSKA (reference sequence). CDR3 length: 16 amino acids. The ends lost 2 bases at V and 5 bases at J; junction bases unmatched: 11.

The chain has TRBV7-7 and TRBJ2-2; D uncertain. Germline values: CDR1 SSHAT, CDR2 FNYEAQ (reference sequence). The CDR3 is 14 residues long. V shed 5 bases and J shed 4 bases, with 11 bases lying between them. The CDR3 bases are TGTGCCAGCAGCCCAACCCGGAGCACCGGGGAGCTGTTTTTT. Its translation is CASSPTRSTGELFF.

For this clonotype: Just one base apart from a much larger clone, this may be a read error. CDR3 sequence: CASSLGLDSPLHF. The DNA of the CDR3 is TGTGCCAGCAGCTTAGGACTTGATTCACCCCTCCACTTT. The rearrangement links TRBV11-1 to TRBJ1-6; no clear D gene. Trimming cost V 1 base and J 8 bases, with 6 bases left between them. The germline CDR1 and CDR2 sequences are SGHAT and FQDESV (reference sequence). This CDR3 spans 13 amino acids. The full variable domain, with the rest looked up from reference TRBV11-1 and TRBJ1-6, is EAEVAQSPRYKITEKSQAVAFWCDPISGHATLYWYRQILGQGPELLVQFQDESVVDDSQLPKDRFSAERLKGVDSTLKIQPAELGDSAMYLCASSLGLDSPLHFGNGTRLTVT.

The chain carries TRBV7-2 and TRBJ1-6; unclear D gene. V was pared by 6 bases and J by 9 bases, with 18 bases between. Germline V CDR1 and CDR2: SGHTA, FQGNSA. CDR3 length: 15 amino acids. CDR3 sequence: CASRPPGRLFSPLHF. CDR3 in DNA: TGTGCCAGCAGGCCCCCGGGCCGGCTATTTTCACCCCTCCACTTT.

The V call is TRBV18, the J call TRBJ1-2; the D is unclear. This CDR3 has 15 amino acids. Germline CDR1 is KGHSH and CDR2 is LQKENI. V was trimmed by 6 bases and J by 8 bases, leaving 22 bases between them. Written as DNA, the CDR3 is TGTGCCAGCTCCTCCACCTCGGGATCCCTGTCCGGCTACACCTTC. Translated: CASSSTSGSLSGYTF.

This clonotype has a single count. This may arise from a read error, as a much more abundant clone is one base away. As the CDR3 is not closed by the conserved phenylalanine or tryptophan, this likely results from a read error. J is TRBJ2-7 and V is TRBV10-3; no firm D call. CDR1 and CDR2 from the germline V gene are ENHRY and SYGVKD. The CDR3 has 14 amino acids. V was pared by 10 bases and J by 5 bases, with 21 bases between. The CDR3 bases are TGTGCCACGAGCCAGTCTAGTGCCGAGGACGAGCAGTACTCC. Its protein product is CATSQSSAEDEQYS.